The 15 T cell receptor beta chains given below trace back to one sample, sequenced in a study of cytomegalovirus exposure and HLA in healthy donors. PCR amplification relied on 60 Vbeta primers (plus 13 Jbeta primers). Clones were read by immunoSEQ multiplex PCR, and TCRdb kept only the in-frame ones, dropping some. The sample consists of around 180,000 clones, approximately 80% of them appearing once. Sequencing was done on a sample of PBMCs. The receptors derive from a boy between 2 and 10 years old in good health and CMV-seronegative.

The CDR3 spells CAWSPLNEQFF. Here the CDR3 DNA reads TGTGCCTGGAGCCCCTTGAATGAGCAGTTCTTC. V and J are TRBV30 and TRBJ2-1; D gene unclear. The germline V and J ends were trimmed by 3 bases and 7 bases, with 7 bases remaining between them. The CDR3 covers 11 residues. Germline V gene sequence: CDR1 GTSNPN, CDR2 SVGIG (reference sequence).

This clone was recorded a few times. The chain uses TRBV5-1 and TRBJ1-1; 7 bases line up with TRBD1. Germline loops: CDR1 SGHRS, CDR2 YFSETQ. The trim removed 1 base at V and 4 bases at J, leaving 13 bases unmatched. The CDR3 has 17 residues. The DNA for the CDR3 is TGCGCCAGCAGCTTGATTTCTCTGCTACAGGGGAGCACTGAAGCTTTCTTT. This translates into CASSLISLLQGSTEAFF.

The chain links TRBV9 to TRBJ2-2; no firm D call. Trimming shortened V by 4 bases and J by 6 bases, and 7 bases separated the two germline ends. Germline assignment: CDR1 SGDLS and CDR2 YYNGEE. The CDR3 consists of 12 residues. For the CDR3, the DNA is TGTGCCAGCAGCAGAGGCGCCGGGGAGCTGTTTTTT. Translating gives CASSRGAGELFF.

The chain recombines TRBV9 with TRBJ1-4, with D unclear. The germline CDR1 and CDR2 sequences are SGDLS and YYNGEE. V dropped 4 bases and J dropped 5 bases, with 15 bases sitting between them. The CDR3 spans 15 residues. Here the CDR3 reads CASSQLGSTNEKLFF. CDR3 DNA: TGTGCCAGCAGCCAGTTGGGGAGCACAAATGAAAAACTGTTTTTT.

The chain recombines TRBV19 with TRBJ2-6; TRBD1 matches 7 bases. The J segment lost 0 bases and the V segment lost 7 bases, leaving 3 bases of the junction unmatched. Germline CDR1 LNHDA, CDR2 SQIVND (reference sequence). This CDR3 region has 15 residues. The CDR3 here is CASNRGSSGANVLTF. CDR3 DNA sequence: TGTGCCAGTAACAGGGGTTCCTCTGGGGCCAACGTCCTGACTTTC.

This rearrangement joins TRBV30 to TRBJ2-3, with D perhaps TRBD2 (5 bases). V lost 3 bases and J lost 3, with 16 bases in between. Germline-derived CDR1 and CDR2 are GTSNPN and SVGIG (reference sequence). The CDR3 covers 15 residues. CDR3 loop: CAWREDSDLTDTQYF. The CDR3 DNA follows: TGTGCCTGGAGAGAGGACTCCGACCTGACAGATACGCAGTATTTT.

The rearrangement links TRBV2 to TRBJ2-7; TRBD2 might be the D (5 bases). The CDR3 has 13 residues. V gave up 3 bases and J gave up 3 bases, with 9 bases separating them. Looked up from germline, CDR1 is SNHLY and CDR2 is FYNNEI. In nucleotides, the CDR3 is TGTGCCAGCAGTGATTGGGCGGGCTACGAGCAGTACTTC. Its translation is CASSDWAGYEQYF.

A few counts support this clone. The chain is built from TRBV5-1 and TRBJ2-7; 8 bases line up with TRBD1. The CDR3 runs to 15 residues. The trim removed 2 bases at V and 7 bases at J, leaving 11 bases unmatched. Germline CDR1 reads SGHRS; CDR2 reads YFSETQ. This chain's CDR3 is CASSFIPQGAGEQYF. CDR3 DNA sequence: TGCGCCAGCAGCTTTATCCCTCAGGGGGCGGGGGAGCAGTACTTC.

The chain is built from TRBV5-6 and TRBJ1-1, with 8 bases that match TRBD1. Germline loops: CDR1 SGHDT, CDR2 YYEEEE. After removal of 4 bases from V and 11 bases from J, the junction contained 13 bases not matched to a gene. The CDR3 length is 14 residues. CDR3 in DNA: TGTGCCAGCAGCCTGGACAGGGCCCCCCTTGGGGCTTTCTTT. Translating gives CASSLDRAPLGAFF.

This CDR3 reads CASSSGGTSGRNTGELFF. CDR3 nucleotides: TGTGCCAGCAGCTCGGGCGGGACTAGCGGGCGGAACACCGGGGAGCTGTTTTTT. The chain has TRBV9 and TRBJ2-2; 12 bases align to TRBD2. This CDR3 region has 18 residues. The junction had 8 bases not matched to a gene; V was cut back by 4 bases and J by 1 base. Germline loops: CDR1 SGDLS, CDR2 YYNGEE.

The chain carries TRBV6-1 and TRBJ1-2; D is unresolved. Germline V gene lookup returns CDR1 MNHNS and CDR2 SASEGT. The V and J ends lost 1 base and 4 bases respectively, with 10 bases between them. The CDR3 covers 14 residues. The CDR3 loop reads CASSEGAQTYGYTF. The CDR3 DNA is TGTGCCAGCAGTGAAGGGGCACAGACCTATGGCTACACCTTC.

The genes are TRBV9 and TRBJ2-3; the match to TRBD2 covers 7 bases. This CDR3 has 15 residues. The V and J ends lost 0 bases and 2 bases, in that order; junction bases with no gene match: 3. CDR1 and CDR2 (germline): SGDLS, YYNGEE. DNA of the CDR3: TGTGCCAGCAGCGTAGGGCGGGGGACCACAGATACGCAGTATTTT. It translates to CASSVGRGTTDTQYF.

The chain carries TRBV6-5 and TRBJ1-1; D not resolved. CDR3 length: 15 amino acids. V lost 0 bases and J lost 10, with 18 bases in between. Germline V gives CDR1 MNHEY, CDR2 SVGAGI. CDR3 nucleotide sequence: TGTGCCAGCAGTTACTCGGGTCCCGCGGAATCCTTAGCTTTCTTT. It yields the protein CASSYSGPAESLAFF.

The chain couples TRBV12-2 to TRBJ2-7; TRBD2 reflects the table's D call only, with no check against the DNA. TRBV12-2 is marked as a pseudogene. The CDR3 is made up of 14 amino acids. The DNA of the CDR3 is TGTGCAAGTCGCTTAGGGGGGGACTCCTACGAGCAGTACTTC. Its translation is CASRLGGDSYEQYF.

This chain joins TRBV6-6 and TRBJ2-7; TRBD1 aligns across 10 bases. With V trimmed by 5 bases and J by 7 bases, 8 bases remained unmatched. The CDR3 runs to 14 residues. CDR1 and CDR2 (germline): MNHNY, SVGAGI (reference sequence). The CDR3 DNA is TGTGCCAGCAGTAAAACCGGGACAGGGGATGAGCAGTACTTC. It is translated as CASSKTGTGDEQYF.